The 20 T cell receptor beta chains in this list originate from one sample, sequenced in a study of OX40 agonist ivuxolimab in advanced cancers. Sequencing used immunoSEQ multiplex PCR; TCRdb keeps in-frame clones, though not all of them. The sample lists some 70,000 clones; 85% to 95% were seen once. The sequencing here drew on CD4+ or CD8+ T cells sorted from blood, taken in a trial of the OX40 agonist ivuxolimab. The receptors were gathered from an adult with an advanced solid tumor such as melanoma, head and neck, liver or kidney cancer.

CDR3 nucleotide sequence: TGTGCCAGCACCCAAAGACAGGGGGCAGATAATTCACCCCTCCACTTT. This codes for CASTQRQGADNSPLHF. The chain has TRBV2 and TRBJ1-6, with TRBD1 matching 10 bases. This CDR3 has 16 residues. Germline V gene lookup returns CDR1 SNHLY and CDR2 FYNNEI. Trimming cost V 7 bases and J 5 bases; bases outside gene matches: 8.

The CDR3: CASSEGQGGYGYTF. In DNA form, the CDR3 reads TGTGCCAGCAGTGAGGGACAGGGAGGGTATGGCTACACCTTC. This chain joins TRBV2 and TRBJ1-2, with 9 bases fitting TRBD1. Trimming at V came to 3 bases and at J to 5 bases, leaving 4 bases not matched to a gene. The CDR3 sequence is 14 residues long. CDR1 and CDR2 from the germline V gene are SNHLY and FYNNEI.

This sequence joins TRBV9 and TRBJ2-1; the match to TRBD1 covers 7 bases. The germline CDR1 and CDR2 sequences are SGDLS and YYNGEE. The J segment lost 5 bases and the V segment lost 6 bases, leaving 8 bases of the junction unmatched. This CDR3 spans 14 amino acids. The CDR3 DNA is TGTGCCAGCACCCCGGGACAGAGCGACAATGAGCAGTTCTTC. Translated, it gives CASTPGQSDNEQFF.

The chain carries TRBV19 and TRBJ2-1; TRBD2 agrees at 12 bases. The CDR3 loop spans 13 amino acids. From germline, CDR1 is LNHDA and CDR2 SQIVND (reference sequence). V gave up 6 bases and J gave up 9 bases; unmatched junction bases: 3. DNA of the CDR3: TGTGCCAGTAGACTAGCGGGAGGCGGTGAGCAGTTCTTC. Translated, it gives CASRLAGGGEQFF.

This clone was seen a handful of times. The genes are TRBV29-1 and TRBJ1-1; D not resolved. Germline V gene sequence: CDR1 SQVTM, CDR2 ANQGSEA. The V end was cut by 6 bases, the J end by 1 base, with 9 bases between. The length of the CDR3 is 12 residues. This CDR3 is CSVSSSNTEAFF. CDR3 sequence (DNA): TGCAGCGTATCCAGTTCGAACACTGAAGCTTTCTTT. Combining the CDR3 with reference TRBV29-1 and TRBJ1-1 gives the whole variable domain SAVISQKPSRDICQRGTSLTIQCQVDSQVTMMFWYRQQPGQSLTLIATANQGSEATYESGFVIDKFPISRPNLTFSTLTVSNMSPEDSSIYLCSVSSSNTEAFFGQGTRLTVV.

Notes on this clone: This same CDR3 is encoded by further DNA sequences in the sample. The chain recombines TRBV30 with TRBJ2-5, with 9 bases lining up with TRBD2. Trimming cost V 2 bases and J 7 bases; bases outside gene matches: 5. Per germline, CDR1 GTSNPN and CDR2 SVGIG (reference sequence). The CDR3 length is 13 residues. CDR3 sequence reads: CAWSRAGGRTQYF. The CDR3 DNA sequence: TGTGCCTGGAGTAGGGCGGGGGGGCGGACCCAGTACTTC.

The rearrangement links TRBV11-1 to TRBJ1-2; D is perhaps TRBD1 (5 bases). The germline CDR1 and CDR2 sequences are SGHAT and FQDESV (reference sequence). Trimming took 3 bases from V and 5 from J, leaving 13 bases between them. The CDR3 has 14 amino acids. The CDR3 spells CASSFKTSGYGYTF. Here the CDR3 DNA reads TGTGCCAGCAGCTTTAAGACGTCAGGGTATGGCTACACCTTC.

This chain uses TRBV6-1 with TRBJ1-1; 7 bases are shared with TRBD1. This CDR3 comprises 15 residues. V gave up 4 bases and J gave up 2 bases; unmatched junction bases: 7. CDR1 is MNHNS, CDR2 SASEGT, per germline. The CDR3 loop is CASSALGQPNTEAFF. The CDR3 DNA follows: TGTGCCAGCAGTGCCCTGGGACAGCCCAACACTGAAGCTTTCTTT.

V is TRBV6-6 and J is TRBJ1-1; D unclear. The CDR3 is 14 residues long. Trimming took 5 bases from V and 6 from J, leaving 16 bases between them. CDR1 MNHNY and CDR2 SVGAGI come from the germline V gene (reference sequence). CDR3 sequence reads: CASSPLSGKSEAFF. As DNA, the CDR3 is TGTGCCAGCAGTCCCTTATCTGGGAAGTCTGAAGCTTTCTTT.

J is TRBJ2-7 and V is TRBV11-2; 10 bases fit TRBD2. Trimming took 4 bases from V and 3 from J; bases not matched to a gene: 9. Germline CDR1 reads SGHAT; CDR2 reads FQNNGV. The CDR3 sequence is 16 residues long. The CDR3 sequence: CASSSYFSGRRYEQYF. CDR3 coding DNA: TGTGCCAGCAGCTCCTACTTTAGCGGGAGGCGCTACGAGCAGTACTTC.

The rearrangement joins TRBV11-1 to TRBJ2-1; D is unresolved. Germline V gene data show CDR1 as SGHAT and CDR2 as FQDESV (reference sequence). CDR3 length equals 12 residues. The V end lost 6 bases, the J end lost 10 bases, and 13 bases lay between the germline ends. The CDR3 reads CASRIAAGEQFF. The CDR3 DNA is TGTGCCAGCAGAATAGCAGCAGGAGAGCAGTTCTTC.

This clone was seen only once. This sequence joins TRBV30 and TRBJ1-2; D is perhaps TRBD1 (6 bases). Germline V gene lookup returns CDR1 GTSNPN and CDR2 SVGIG (reference sequence). The CDR3 is 13 residues long. The V end lost 4 bases, the J end lost 4 bases, and 13 bases lay between the germline ends. The CDR3 bases are TGTGCCTGGACGGGGGGGCAGGTCTATGGCTACACCTTC. It specifies CAWTGGQVYGYTF.

The chain uses TRBV5-4 and TRBJ1-2, with 11 bases that match TRBD1. This CDR3 has 14 amino acids. The ends lost 4 bases at V and 5 bases at J; junction bases unmatched: 4. Looked up from germline, CDR1 is SGHNT and CDR2 is YYREEE (reference sequence). The CDR3: CASSPGQGAYGYTF. The CDR3 nucleotides read TGTGCCAGCAGCCCCGGACAGGGGGCTTATGGCTACACCTTC.

The chain employs TRBV11-3 and TRBJ2-3; 9 bases agree with TRBD2. The CDR3 sequence is 16 residues long. Unmatched junction bases numbered 9, after V lost 3 bases and J lost 5 bases. Germline loops: CDR1 SGHNT, CDR2 YENEEA. The CDR3 coding sequence is TGTGCCAGCAGCTTCTCCCTAGCGGGGAAGGTAGATACGCAGTATTTT. This gives the protein CASSFSLAGKVDTQYF. Drawing the rest from reference TRBV11-3 and TRBJ2-3, the complete variable domain is EAGVVQSPRYKIIEKKQPVAFWCNPISGHNTLYWYLQNLGQGPELLIRYENEEAVDDSQLPKDRFSAERLKGVDSTLKIQPAELGDSAVYLCASSFSLAGKVDTQYFGPGTRLTVL.

This chain joins TRBV5-1 and TRBJ1-3, with D possibly TRBD1 on 6 matching bases. This CDR3 has 15 amino acids. Germline V gene lookup returns CDR1 SGHRS and CDR2 YFSETQ. Trimming removed 0 bases at V and 4 bases at J, with 11 bases between. In DNA form, the CDR3 reads TGCGCCAGCAGCTTGGGGTGGGGGCTCGGAAACACCATATATTTT. It translates to CASSLGWGLGNTIYF.

This clone has more than one count but fewer than ten. This sequence joins TRBV7-9 and TRBJ1-6, with D possibly TRBD1 on 6 matching bases. The germline V gene encodes CDR1 SEHNR and CDR2 FQNEAQ (reference sequence). Trimming stripped 9 bases from V and 8 bases from J, with 17 bases between. The CDR3 extends over 14 amino acids. Written as DNA, the CDR3 is TGTGCCAGTTCTACAGGGCGAAGGGATTCACCCCTCCACTTT. Protein product: CASSTGRRDSPLHF.

The CDR3 protein is CASRMTGGGGYTF. CDR3 coding DNA: TGTGCCAGCAGGATGACAGGGGGCGGCGGCTACACCTTC. The chain carries TRBV6-5 and TRBJ1-2; 10 bases fit TRBD1. Per germline, CDR1 MNHEY and CDR2 SVGAGI. J was trimmed by 8 bases and V by 6 bases; bases with no gene match: 6. The CDR3 length is 13 residues.

The chain couples TRBV18 to TRBJ2-1; a weak D match, TRBD2 (6 bases). V was shortened by 0 bases and J by 4 bases, with 10 bases between the two germline ends. CDR3 length equals 15 residues. Germline loops: CDR1 KGHSH, CDR2 LQKENI. CDR3 DNA sequence: TGTGCCAGCTCACCACCTAGCGGAGATTACAATGAGCAGTTCTTC. Its protein is CASSPPSGDYNEQFF.

This chain uses TRBV5-1 with TRBJ2-3; 8 nucleotides align to TRBD1. Looked up from germline, CDR1 is SGHRS and CDR2 is YFSETQ. Trimming removed 4 bases from V and 0 bases from J; junction bases left unmatched: 13. This CDR3 spans 18 amino acids. The CDR3 protein is CASSQGAGGTASTDTQYF. In DNA form, the CDR3 reads TGCGCCAGCAGCCAGGGGGCAGGGGGCACTGCTAGCACAGATACGCAGTATTTT.

The J gene is TRBJ2-1, the V gene TRBV5-1; tentatively, D is TRBD2 (6 bases). Germline V CDR1 and CDR2: SGHRS, YFSETQ. Trimming took off 0 bases at V and 0 bases at J, with 13 bases between the two ends. The CDR3 extends over 17 amino acids. CDR3 in DNA: TGCGCCAGCAGCTTGGGGGGCACCGGGGGCTCCTACAATGAGCAGTTCTTC. Its protein is CASSLGGTGGSYNEQFF. The whole variable domain, remainder taken from reference TRBV5-1 and TRBJ2-1, is KAGVTQTPRYLIKTRGQQVTLSCSPISGHRSVSWYQQTPGQGLQFLFEYFSETQRNKGNFPGRFSGRQFSNSRSEMNVSTLELGDSALYLCASSLGGTGGSYNEQFFGPGTRLTVL.